This TCR beta chain was profiled in a study of beta chain features in type 1 diabetes. With respect to this clone: Its antigen is undetermined.

Study-level results: VDJ junctions in type 1 diabetes patients carried more deletions and fewer insertions. PCR might favor shorter templates, equally in patients and controls. In all four CD4+ subsets, TCRB CDR3 length was significantly, moderately reduced in type 1 diabetes.

Staining for CD45RO/CCR7/CD25/CD127/CD95/CD27 allowed sorting of CD4+ naive, central memory, regulatory and stem cell-like memory cells. The entirety of the isolated RNA underwent reverse transcription, so expressed TCRB transcripts were sequenced. The data were produced by immunoSEQ multiplex PCR, yet TCRdb's version contains in-frame clones alone and is incomplete. This sample has fewer than 500,000 clones, with roughly 14% found just once. V shed 1 base and J shed 4 bases, with 8 bases lying between them. Germline loops: CDR1 SGHTA, CDR2 FQGNSA. The CDR3 is 14 amino acids. V gene TRBV7-2 combines with J gene TRBJ1-5, with D unresolved. This receptor was identified in a man aged 30 to 45 in good health. Material: naive CD4+ T cells from blood. The CDR3 loop reads CASSLVHKNQPQHF. CDR3 nucleotides: TGTGCCAGCAGCTTAGTCCACAAAAATCAGCCCCAGCATTTT.